This is a list of T cell receptor beta chains from one sample in a study of T-cell reconstitution after alpha-beta-depleted transplantation in children. TCRdb re-derived calls from the PCR reads in MiXCR, one entry per CDR3 protein. This table holds 250,000 or so distinct CDR3 sequences, 8.2% found once. Here the sequenced sample was PBMCs, mostly from graft donor cells, taken 180 days after TCRalphabeta/CD19-depleted stem cell transplant. The origin of the receptors is a male patient younger than 18 who had a stem cell transplant for acute lymphoblastic leukemia, so the T cells may come from the graft donor. The CDR3 runs from the conserved cysteine through the conserved F or W. D genes are given only for firm matches. Expanded clones get a size class; other rows say once, few or many, or leave the size out.

cdr3_nt cdr3_aa j_call clone_size d_call v_call
TGTGCCAGCAGCGTTTGGACAGGGGGAGGAGAGCAGTACTTC CASSVWTGGGEQYF TRBJ2-7 many TRBD1 TRBV9
TGTGCCAGCAGCTCGGGACCCCAGAACACCGGGGAGCTGTTTTTT CASSSGPQNTGELFF TRBJ2-2 many - TRBV7-2
TGTGCCAGTAGTAGGGGGGGGCTGACCTACAATGAGCAGTTCTTC CASSRGGLTYNEQFF TRBJ2-1 once - TRBV19
TGTGCCAGCAGCCTAGCGGATTTCACAGATACGCAGTATTTT CASSLADFTDTQYF TRBJ2-3 many TRBD2 TRBV12-3/TRBV12-4
TGTGCCAGCAGCGGCCGTAACGAGCAGTACTTC CASSGRNEQYF TRBJ2-7 many - TRBV12-3/TRBV12-4
TGTGCCACCAGCCCGGATGACACGAAAAACATTCAGTACTTC CATSPDDTKNIQYF TRBJ2-4 many - TRBV15
TGCGCCAGCAGCAACCCAGGGGGCCCGGGTGGCTACACCTTC CASSNPGGPGGYTF TRBJ1-2 many TRBD1 TRBV5-1
TGTGCCATCAGAGCGACAGGGGGACGTTATGGCTACACCTTC CAIRATGGRYGYTF TRBJ1-2 many TRBD1 TRBV10-3
TGTGCCAGCAGCTTAGACCTCAGGGGGCTGGGTGAAGCTTTCTTT CASSLDLRGLGEAFF TRBJ1-1 many TRBD1 TRBV7-2
TGTGCCAGCAGCAGGCTAGGGAGTTCAGCCAAAAACATTCAGTACTTC CASSRLGSSAKNIQYF TRBJ2-4 many - TRBV4-2
TGCAGTGCTAGAGAGGGTTGGAGACGTGCTAGCGGGAGCTCCTACAATGAGCAGTTCTTC CSAREGWRRASGSSYNEQFF TRBJ2-1 few TRBD2 TRBV20-1
TGTGCCAGCAGTTTAGGTAGGGTGAACACCGGGGAGCTGTTTTTT CASSLGRVNTGELFF TRBJ2-2 many - TRBV12-3/TRBV12-4
TGCAGTGAAAGAGGAGACAGTGGAGGCTACACCTTC CSERGDSGGYTF TRBJ1-2 many - TRBV20-1
TGCGCCAGCAGCCAACGGGCAGGGGCCTTGAACACTGAAGCTTTCTTT CASSQRAGALNTEAFF TRBJ1-1 - - TRBV4-1
TGTGCCAGCAGCACGAACCTTCGGACTAGTCGGGCCGGGGAGCTGTTTTTT CASSTNLRTSRAGELFF TRBJ2-2 many TRBD2 TRBV28
TGCGCCAGCAGTCATTCATCCTGGGGGGCGGCTGGCTACACCTTC CASSHSSWGAAGYTF TRBJ1-2 many - TRBV4-3
TGTGCCAGCAGTAACCAGGGACAGCGAAATCAGCCCCAGCATTTT CASSNQGQRNQPQHF TRBJ1-5 few TRBD1 TRBV6-5
TGTGCCAGCAGCCCTATGAGGGATACGCAGTATTTT CASSPMRDTQYF TRBJ2-3 many - TRBV7-2
TGCAGTGCTAGGGGACGGGCCTACTACGAGCAGTACTTC CSARGRAYYEQYF TRBJ2-7 many - TRBV20-1
TGTGCCAGCAGCGGCGGGGGGTCACGAACCTACGAGCAGTACTTC CASSGGGSRTYEQYF TRBJ2-7 many TRBD2 TRBV6-1
TGTGCCAGCAGCTTTAAGGGCGGCGGGGAGCTGTTTTTT CASSFKGGGELFF TRBJ2-2 many - TRBV7-6
TGCGCCAGCAGCTTGGAGGGAACCCACGTCCTGACTTTC CASSLEGTHVLTF TRBJ2-6 many - TRBV5-1
TGCAGTGCTAGCCAATTGGGGGACTCTAATTCACCCCTCCACTTT CSASQLGDSNSPLHF TRBJ1-6 many - TRBV20-1
TGTGCCAGTATGGCCGGGACTAGCGGTAAAAACATTCAGTACTTC CASMAGTSGKNIQYF TRBJ2-4 many TRBD2 TRBV19
TGCAGCGTTGAAATGCCATTAGGGCCTGGGGCCAACGTCCTGACTTTC CSVEMPLGPGANVLTF TRBJ2-6 many - TRBV29-1